These 5 T cell receptor beta chains originate from one sample sequenced in a study of blood T cells in healthy people across ages. With a J-beta primer mix and a sample-barcoded 5' primer, a second PCR ran about 7 to 12 cycles. TCRdb processed the 5' RACE reads anew with MiXCR; each CDR3 protein has one entry. The sample shows about 630,000 distinct CDR3 sequences, 20% to 25% of them seen only once. Material: blood. The receptors here all came from a man in his 70s in good health.

V gene TRBV9 combines with J gene TRBJ2-1; D is possibly TRBD2 (5 bases). Germline V CDR1 and CDR2: SGDLS, YYNGEE. The germline V and J ends were trimmed by 4 bases and 7 bases, with 12 bases remaining between them. The CDR3 is 13 amino acids. The CDR3 reads CASSRGEGNEQFF. CDR3 nucleotide sequence: TGTGCCAGCAGCCGGGGAGAGGGTAATGAGCAGTTCTTC.

Only a few counts were recorded for this clonotype. This chain joins TRBV7-3 and TRBJ2-5; unclear D gene. Judging by the DNA end, TRBJ2-1 fits better; the J call may be wrong. Germline V gene lookup returns CDR1 SGHTA and CDR2 FQGTGA. The CDR3 is 15 amino acids. Written as DNA, the CDR3 is TGTGCCAGCAGCCCGGTTTCGGACGTCTACAATGAGCAGTTCTTC. This gives the protein CASSPVSDVYNEQFF.

The chain combines TRBV5-1 with TRBJ2-5; D ambiguous. The germline V gene encodes CDR1 SGHRS and CDR2 YFSETQ. Trimming removed 5 bases from V and 0 bases from J, with 5 bases in between. The CDR3 covers 12 residues. CDR3 amino acids: CASSVYQETQYF. CDR3 DNA sequence: TGCGCCAGCAGTGTGTACCAAGAGACCCAGTACTTC.

Turning to this clonotype: Being one base from a much bigger clone, this may be a read error. This chain joins TRBV7-3 and TRBJ1-5; D gene ambiguous. The CDR3 extends over 13 amino acids. Germline CDR1 reads SGHTA; CDR2 reads FQGTGA. DNA of the CDR3: TGTTCCAGCAGCCCGGACAGCAATCAGCCCCAGCATTTT. Its protein is CSSSPDSNQPQHF.

This clonotype was detected a few times. The CDR3 reads CASSLVPGVTGNSYEQYF. In nucleotides, the CDR3 is TGTGCCAGCAGCTTAGTCCCAGGGGTGACAGGGAACTCCTACGAGCAGTACTTC. J is TRBJ2-7 and V is TRBV11-2; TRBD1 agrees at 7 bases. Germline loops: CDR1 SGHAT, CDR2 FQNNGV. V trimming: 1 base; J trimming: 0 bases; junction bases outside the gene matches: 12. The CDR3 spans 18 residues.